This T cell receptor beta chain was documented in a study of blood T cell repertoires in COVID-19. Study overall: From the United States, Italy and Spain came samples of acute and convalescent COVID-19. T cells, B-cell-depleted T cells, or PBMCs provided the cDNA or gDNA that served as material.

Authors' methods: Reference gene primer amplification gave nucleated cell count estimates. TCRdb's copy holds only in-frame clones and misses some; the assay was immunoSEQ multiplex PCR. V and J calls and clone size are as listed in that table; D and trimming were resolved from the DNA. The sample includes about 24,000 clones, around three quarters seen only once; the top ten take 43%. Germline CDR1 and CDR2: MRHNA and SNTAGT. The CDR3 has 15 residues. With V trimmed by 3 bases and J by 5 bases, 6 bases remained unmatched. The source is a woman older than 75 with acute or convalescent COVID-19. The V and J genes are TRBV6-4 and TRBJ1-2, with 10 bases aligning to TRBD1. The sequenced sample was peripheral blood. CDR3: CASSETGTGEYGYTF. The CDR3 coding sequence is TGTGCCAGCAGTGAGACCGGGACAGGGGAGTATGGCTACACCTTC.